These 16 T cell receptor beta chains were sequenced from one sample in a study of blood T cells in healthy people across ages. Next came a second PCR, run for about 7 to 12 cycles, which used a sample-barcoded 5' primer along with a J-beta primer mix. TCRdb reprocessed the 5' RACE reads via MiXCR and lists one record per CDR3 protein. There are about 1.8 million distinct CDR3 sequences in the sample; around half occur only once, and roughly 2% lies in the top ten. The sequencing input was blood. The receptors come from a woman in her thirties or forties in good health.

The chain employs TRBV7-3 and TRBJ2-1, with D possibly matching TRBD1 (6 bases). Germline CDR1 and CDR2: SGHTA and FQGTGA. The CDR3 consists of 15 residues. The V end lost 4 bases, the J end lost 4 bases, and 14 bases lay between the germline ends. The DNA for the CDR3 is TGTGCCAGCAGCTCTCGACGGACAGCATACAATGAGCAGTTCTTC. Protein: CASSSRRTAYNEQFF.

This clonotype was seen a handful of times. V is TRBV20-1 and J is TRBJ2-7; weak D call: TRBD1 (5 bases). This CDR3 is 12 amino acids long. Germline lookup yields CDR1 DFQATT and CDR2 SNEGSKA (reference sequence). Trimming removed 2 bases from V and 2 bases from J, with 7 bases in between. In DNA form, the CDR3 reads TGCAGTGCTAGAAACAGGACCTACGAGCAGTACTTC. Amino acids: CSARNRTYEQYF.

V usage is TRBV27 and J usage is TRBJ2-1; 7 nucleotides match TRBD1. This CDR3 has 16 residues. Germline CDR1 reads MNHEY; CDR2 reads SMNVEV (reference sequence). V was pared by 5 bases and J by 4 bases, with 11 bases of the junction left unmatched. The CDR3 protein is CASSQDRAWGYNEQFF. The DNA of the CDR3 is TGTGCCAGCAGTCAAGACAGGGCCTGGGGATACAATGAGCAGTTCTTC.

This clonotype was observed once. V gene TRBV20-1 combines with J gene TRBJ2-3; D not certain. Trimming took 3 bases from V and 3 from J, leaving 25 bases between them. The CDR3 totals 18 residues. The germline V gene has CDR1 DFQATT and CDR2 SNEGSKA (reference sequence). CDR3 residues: CSASGKSPLADATDTQYF. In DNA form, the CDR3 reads TGCAGTGCTAGTGGCAAAAGCCCTTTGGCAGATGCGACAGATACGCAGTATTTT.

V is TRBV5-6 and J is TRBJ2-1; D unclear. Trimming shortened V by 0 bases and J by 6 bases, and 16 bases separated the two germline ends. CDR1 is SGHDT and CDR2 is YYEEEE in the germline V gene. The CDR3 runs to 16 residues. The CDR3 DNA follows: TGTGCCAGCAGCTTGGTAGGGATAGGGCTTCTCAATGAGCAGTTCTTC. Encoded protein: CASSLVGIGLLNEQFF.

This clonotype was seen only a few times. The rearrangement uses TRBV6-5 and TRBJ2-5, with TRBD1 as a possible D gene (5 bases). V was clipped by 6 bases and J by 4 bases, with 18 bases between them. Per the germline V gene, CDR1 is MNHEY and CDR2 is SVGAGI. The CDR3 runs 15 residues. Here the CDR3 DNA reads TGTGCCAGCAGCCCGCTGGGGCTTAGGTCAGAGACCCAGTACTTC. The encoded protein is CASSPLGLRSETQYF.

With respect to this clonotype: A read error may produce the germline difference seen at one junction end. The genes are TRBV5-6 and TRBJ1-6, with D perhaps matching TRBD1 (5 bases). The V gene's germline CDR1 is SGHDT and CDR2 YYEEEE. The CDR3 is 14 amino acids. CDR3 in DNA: TGCGCCAGCAGCTGGGGACTAGAAGATTCACCCCTCCACTTT. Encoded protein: CASSWGLEDSPLHF.

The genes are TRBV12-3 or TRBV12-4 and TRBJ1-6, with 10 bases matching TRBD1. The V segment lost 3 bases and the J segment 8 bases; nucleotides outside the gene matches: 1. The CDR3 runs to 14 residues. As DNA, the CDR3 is TGTGCCAGCAGTTTGACAGGGGGCTATTCACCCCTCCACTTT. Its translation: CASSLTGGYSPLHF.

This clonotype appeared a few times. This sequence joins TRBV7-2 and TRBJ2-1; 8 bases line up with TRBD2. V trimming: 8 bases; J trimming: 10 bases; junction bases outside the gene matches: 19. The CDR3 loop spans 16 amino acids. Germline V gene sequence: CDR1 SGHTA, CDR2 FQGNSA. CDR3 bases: TGTGCCAGCGGATACATCGCGGGGGGCCCATTGAGGGAGCAGTTCTTC. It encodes CASGYIAGGPLREQFF.

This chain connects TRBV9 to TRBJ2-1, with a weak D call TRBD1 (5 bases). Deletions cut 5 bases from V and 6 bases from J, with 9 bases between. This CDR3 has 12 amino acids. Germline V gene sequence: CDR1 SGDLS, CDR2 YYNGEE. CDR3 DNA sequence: TGTGCCAGCAGGGACATTGGCAATGAGCAGTTCTTC. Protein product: CASRDIGNEQFF.

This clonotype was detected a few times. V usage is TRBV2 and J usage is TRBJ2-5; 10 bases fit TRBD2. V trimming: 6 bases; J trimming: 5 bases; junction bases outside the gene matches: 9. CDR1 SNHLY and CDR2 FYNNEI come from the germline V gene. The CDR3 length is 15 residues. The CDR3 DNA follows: TGTGCCAGCAGATACGAGCGGGGGGGTATGGAGACCCAGTACTTC. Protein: CASRYERGGMETQYF.

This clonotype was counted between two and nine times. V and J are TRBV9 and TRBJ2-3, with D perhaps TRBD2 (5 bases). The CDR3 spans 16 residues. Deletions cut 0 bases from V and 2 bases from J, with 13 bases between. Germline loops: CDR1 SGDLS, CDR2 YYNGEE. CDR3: CASSVVGALDTDTQYF. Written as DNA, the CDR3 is TGTGCCAGCAGCGTAGTGGGAGCCCTAGACACAGATACGCAGTATTTT.

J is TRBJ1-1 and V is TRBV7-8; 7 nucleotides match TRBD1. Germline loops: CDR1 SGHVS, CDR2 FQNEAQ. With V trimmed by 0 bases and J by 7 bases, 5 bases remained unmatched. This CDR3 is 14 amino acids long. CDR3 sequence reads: CASSLAGDRGEAFF. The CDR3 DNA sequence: TGTGCCAGCAGCTTAGCGGGGGACAGAGGTGAAGCTTTCTTT.

The CDR3 DNA sequence: TGTGCCAGCAGTGACTCGGGACTAGCGGGACGAGCGCACGAGCAGTACTTC. Its translation: CASSDSGLAGRAHEQYF. This chain uses TRBV2 with TRBJ2-7; 13 bases fit TRBD2. Trimming at V came to 3 bases and at J to 5 bases, leaving 10 bases not matched to a gene. The CDR3 contains 17 residues. Germline V lookup: CDR1 SNHLY, CDR2 FYNNEI.

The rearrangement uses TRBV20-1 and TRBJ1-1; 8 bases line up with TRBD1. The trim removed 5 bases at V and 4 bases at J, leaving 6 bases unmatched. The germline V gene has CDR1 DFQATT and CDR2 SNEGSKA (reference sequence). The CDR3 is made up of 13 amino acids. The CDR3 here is CSARRDRTTEAFF. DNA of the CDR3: TGCAGTGCTCGCCGGGACAGGACCACTGAAGCTTTCTTT.

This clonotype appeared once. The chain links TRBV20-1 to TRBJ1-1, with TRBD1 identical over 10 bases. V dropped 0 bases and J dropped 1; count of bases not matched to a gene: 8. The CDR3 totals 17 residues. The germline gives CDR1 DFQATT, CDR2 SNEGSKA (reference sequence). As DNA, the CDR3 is TGCAGTGCTAGAGATGAATGGCGGACAGGGGGGAACACTGAAGCTTTCTTT. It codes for CSARDEWRTGGNTEAFF.